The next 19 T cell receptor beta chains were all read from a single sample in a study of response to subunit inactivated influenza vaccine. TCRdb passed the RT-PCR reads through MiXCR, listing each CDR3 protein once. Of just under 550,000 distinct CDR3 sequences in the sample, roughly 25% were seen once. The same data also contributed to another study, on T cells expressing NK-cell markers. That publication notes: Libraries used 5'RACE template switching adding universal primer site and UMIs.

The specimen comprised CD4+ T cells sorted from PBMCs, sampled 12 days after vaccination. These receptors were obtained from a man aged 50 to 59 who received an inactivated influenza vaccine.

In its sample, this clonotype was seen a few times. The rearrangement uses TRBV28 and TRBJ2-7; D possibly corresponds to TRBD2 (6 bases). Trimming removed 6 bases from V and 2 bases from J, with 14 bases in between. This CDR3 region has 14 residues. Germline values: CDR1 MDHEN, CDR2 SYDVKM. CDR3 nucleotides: TGTGCCAGCAGCGGGGGTGGGGTTACCTACGAGCAGTACTTC. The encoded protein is CASSGGGVTYEQYF. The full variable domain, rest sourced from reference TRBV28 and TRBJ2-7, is DVKVTQSSRYLVKRTGEKVFLECVQDMDHENMFWYRQDPGLGLRLIYFSYDVKMKEKGDIPEGYSVSREKKERFSLILESASTNQTSMYLCASSGGGVTYEQYFGPGTRLTVT.

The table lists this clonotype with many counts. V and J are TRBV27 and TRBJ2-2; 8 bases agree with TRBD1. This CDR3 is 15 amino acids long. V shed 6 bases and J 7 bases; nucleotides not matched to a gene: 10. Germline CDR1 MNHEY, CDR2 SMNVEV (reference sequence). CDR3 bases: TGTGCCAGCAGCCCGGACAGGGTATTGGTCGGGGAGCTGTTTTTT. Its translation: CASSPDRVLVGELFF.

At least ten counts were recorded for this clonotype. As DNA, the CDR3 is TGTGCCAGCAGCCGGGACAGAAATCAGCCCCAGCATTTT. This encodes CASSRDRNQPQHF. The chain joins TRBV7-9 to TRBJ1-5; 7 bases fit TRBD1. Germline V gene lookup returns CDR1 SEHNR and CDR2 FQNEAQ (reference sequence). This CDR3 spans 13 amino acids. The V segment lost 5 bases and the J segment 4 bases; nucleotides outside the gene matches: 2.

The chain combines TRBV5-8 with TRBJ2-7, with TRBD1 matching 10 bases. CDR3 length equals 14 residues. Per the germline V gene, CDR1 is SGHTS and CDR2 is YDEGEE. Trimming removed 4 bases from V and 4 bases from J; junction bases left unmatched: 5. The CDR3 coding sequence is TGTGCCAGCAGCGTGACAGGGGGCCATTACGAGCAGTACTTC. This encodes CASSVTGGHYEQYF. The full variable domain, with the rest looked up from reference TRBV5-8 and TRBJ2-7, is EAGVTQSPTHLIKTRGQQATLRCSPISGHTSVYWYQQALGLGLQFLLWYDEGEERNRGNFPPRFSGRQFPNYSSELNVNALELEDSALYLCASSVTGGHYEQYFGPGTRLTVT.

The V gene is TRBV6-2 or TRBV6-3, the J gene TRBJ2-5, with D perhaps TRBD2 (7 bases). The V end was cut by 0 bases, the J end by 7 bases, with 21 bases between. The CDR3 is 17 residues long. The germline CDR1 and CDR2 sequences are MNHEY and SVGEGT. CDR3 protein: CASSYSTGRGARGTQYF. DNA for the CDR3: TGTGCCAGCAGTTACTCGACAGGACGGGGGGCAAGAGGGACCCAGTACTTC.

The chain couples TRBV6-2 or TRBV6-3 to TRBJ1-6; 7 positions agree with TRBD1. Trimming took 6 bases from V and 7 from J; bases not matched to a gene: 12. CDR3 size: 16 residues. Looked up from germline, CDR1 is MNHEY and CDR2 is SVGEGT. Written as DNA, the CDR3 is TGTGCCAGCAGGGACCTTCCCGGGACAGACAATTCACCCCTCCACTTT. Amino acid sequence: CASRDLPGTDNSPLHF.

The CDR3 DNA is TGTGCCAGCAGCACAAGGGATCGGGGCTACACCTTC. It translates to CASSTRDRGYTF. The chain recombines TRBV7-9 with TRBJ1-2, with D unresolved. The germline CDR1 and CDR2 sequences are SEHNR and FQNEAQ (reference sequence). CDR3 length: 12 residues. The ends were cut back, 5 bases at V and 8 bases at J, with 12 bases in the middle. The full variable domain, in which reference TRBV7-9 and TRBJ1-2 provide the parts outside the CDR3, is DTGVSQNPRHKITKRGQNVTFRCDPISEHNRLYWYRQTLGQGPEFLTYFQNEAQLEKSRLLSDRFSAERPKGSFSTLEIQRTEQGDSAMYLCASSTRDRGYTFGSGTRLTVV.

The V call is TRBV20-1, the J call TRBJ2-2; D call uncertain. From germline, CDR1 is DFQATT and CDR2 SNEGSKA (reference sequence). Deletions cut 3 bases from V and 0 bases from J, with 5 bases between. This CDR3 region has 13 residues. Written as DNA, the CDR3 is TGCAGTGCTAGCGGCGCGAACACCGGGGAGCTGTTTTTT. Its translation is CSASGANTGELFF.

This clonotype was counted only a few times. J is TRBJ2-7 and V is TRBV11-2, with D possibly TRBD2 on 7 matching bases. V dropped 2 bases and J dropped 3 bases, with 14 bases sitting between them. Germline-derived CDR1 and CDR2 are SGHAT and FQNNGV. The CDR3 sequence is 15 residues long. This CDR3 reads CASSLLRGGHYEQYF. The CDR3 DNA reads TGTGCCAGCAGCTTACTAAGGGGGGGGCACTACGAGCAGTACTTC.

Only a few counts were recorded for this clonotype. CDR3 loop: CSASRLGGSYNEQFF. In nucleotides, the CDR3 is TGCAGTGCTAGTCGTCTAGGGGGCTCCTACAATGAGCAGTTCTTC. The J gene is TRBJ2-1, the V gene TRBV20-1; D perhaps matches TRBD1 (6 bases). Germline values: CDR1 DFQATT, CDR2 SNEGSKA (reference sequence). Between the trimmed V and J ends, which lost 3 bases and 0 bases, there was a span of 12 bases. The CDR3 length is 15 residues.

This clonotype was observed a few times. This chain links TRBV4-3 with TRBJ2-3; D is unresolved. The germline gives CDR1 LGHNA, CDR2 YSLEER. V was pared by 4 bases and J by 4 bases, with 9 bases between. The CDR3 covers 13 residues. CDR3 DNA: TGCGCCAGCAGCCCGCAGCGACCAGATACGCAGTATTTT. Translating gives CASSPQRPDTQYF.

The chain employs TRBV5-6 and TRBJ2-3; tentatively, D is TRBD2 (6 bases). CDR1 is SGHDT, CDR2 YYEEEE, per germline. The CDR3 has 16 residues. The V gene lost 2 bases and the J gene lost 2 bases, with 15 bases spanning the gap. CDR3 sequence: CASSFRGAGFTDTQYF. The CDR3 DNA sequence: TGTGCCAGCAGCTTTCGTGGGGCGGGGTTCACAGATACGCAGTATTTT.

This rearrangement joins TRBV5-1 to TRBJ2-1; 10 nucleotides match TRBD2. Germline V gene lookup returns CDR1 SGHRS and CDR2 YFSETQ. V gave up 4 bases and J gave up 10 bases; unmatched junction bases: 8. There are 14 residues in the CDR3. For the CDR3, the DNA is TGCGCCAGCAGCGCTCCCGCTAGCGGGGGAGAGCAGTTCTTC. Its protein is CASSAPASGGEQFF.

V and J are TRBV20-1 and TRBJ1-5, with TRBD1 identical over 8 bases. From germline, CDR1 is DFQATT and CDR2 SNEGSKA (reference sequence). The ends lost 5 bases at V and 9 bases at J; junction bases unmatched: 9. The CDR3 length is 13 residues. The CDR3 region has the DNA TGCAGTGCTTACGACAGGGGCAGTGGGCCCCAGCATTTT. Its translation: CSAYDRGSGPQHF.

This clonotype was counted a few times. The CDR3 nucleotides are TGTGCCATCAGAAACGCGGACAGGGGACACAATGAGCAGTTCTTC. It specifies CAIRNADRGHNEQFF. The chain is built from TRBV10-3 and TRBJ2-1; 9 bases align to TRBD1. This CDR3 is 15 amino acids long. V was clipped by 6 bases and J by 5 bases; unmatched bases: 8. Looked up from germline, CDR1 is ENHRY and CDR2 is SYGVKD.

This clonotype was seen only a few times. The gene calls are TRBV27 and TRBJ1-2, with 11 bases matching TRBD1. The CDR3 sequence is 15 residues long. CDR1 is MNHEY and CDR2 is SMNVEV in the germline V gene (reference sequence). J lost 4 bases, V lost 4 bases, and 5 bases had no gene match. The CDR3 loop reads CASSSWDRGSYGYTF. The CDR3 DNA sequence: TGTGCCAGCAGTTCCTGGGACAGGGGGTCCTATGGCTACACCTTC.

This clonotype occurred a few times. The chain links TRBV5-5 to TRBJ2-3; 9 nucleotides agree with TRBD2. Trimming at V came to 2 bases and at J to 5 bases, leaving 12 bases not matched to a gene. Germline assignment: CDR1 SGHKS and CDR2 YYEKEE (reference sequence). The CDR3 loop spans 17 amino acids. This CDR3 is CASSFGGRAVFIDTQYF. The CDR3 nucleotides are TGTGCCAGCAGCTTCGGCGGGAGGGCCGTTTTCATAGATACGCAGTATTTT.

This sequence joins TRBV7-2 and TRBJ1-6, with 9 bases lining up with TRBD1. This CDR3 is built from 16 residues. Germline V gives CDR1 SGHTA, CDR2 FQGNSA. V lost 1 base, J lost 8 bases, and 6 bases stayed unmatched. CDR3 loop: CASSLEGTGPYSPLHF. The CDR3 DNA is TGTGCCAGCAGCTTAGAGGGGACAGGGCCTTATTCACCCCTCCACTTT.

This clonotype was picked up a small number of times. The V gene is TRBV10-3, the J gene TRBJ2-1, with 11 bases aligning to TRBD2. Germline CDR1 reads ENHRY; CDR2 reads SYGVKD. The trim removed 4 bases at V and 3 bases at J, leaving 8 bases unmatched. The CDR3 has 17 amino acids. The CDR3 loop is CAISGLAGGPNYNEQFF. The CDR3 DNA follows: TGTGCCATCAGTGGCCTAGCGGGGGGCCCTAACTACAATGAGCAGTTCTTC.